The 9 T cell receptor beta chains listed next were all sequenced from one sample in a study of regulatory T cells in long-lasting Graves disease (dated by TCRdb to the early 2020s). The time point label here, explained by the study, means: newly diagnosed GD, antithyroid drugs for less than 3 months. RNA was extracted from PBMCs in TRIzol for both TCR sequencing and RNA sequencing. Libraries came from multiplex PCR. The sequencer listed for this sample is Illumina HiSeq 4000. iRepertoire HTBI primers and Arm-PCR amplification of CDR3 regions were used to construct TCR beta libraries. TCRdb reanalyzed the raw reads on its own, using fastp at Q25 for trimming and MiXCR for clone calling, and kept in-frame beta chains. CDR3 protein sequences are deduplicated, and each keeps its most common genes and DNA. A total of roughly 380,000 distinct CDR3 sequences appear in this sample, about a sixth of them only once. About 20% of the sample belongs to the ten largest clones.

Here the sequenced sample was peripheral blood mononuclear cells (PBMCs), taken at new diagnosis, from a patient treated with antithyroid drugs. Every receptor here comes from a female donor with Graves disease.

This clonotype was counted a few times. The chain carries TRBV27 and TRBJ2-1; 8 bases are shared with TRBD2. The V segment lost 6 bases and the J segment 4 bases; nucleotides outside the gene matches: 17. This CDR3 is built from 18 residues. In germline, CDR1 is MNHEY, CDR2 SMNVEV (reference sequence). CDR3 residues: CASSPQRGTSGVYNEQFF. Here the CDR3 DNA reads TGTGCCAGCAGCCCACAACGCGGTACTAGCGGAGTATACAATGAGCAGTTCTTC.

This clonotype was recorded a few times. The chain recombines TRBV19 with TRBJ1-1; D unclear. CDR1 is LNHDA, CDR2 SQIVND, per germline (reference sequence). CDR3 length equals 14 residues. V was cut by 4 bases and J by 1 base, with 10 bases left in between. The CDR3 nucleotides are TGTGCCAGTAGTACGAGGAATCAGAACACTGAAGCTTTCTTT. It is translated as CASSTRNQNTEAFF.

This chain connects TRBV13 to TRBJ2-7, with TRBD1 identical over 11 bases. The germline gives CDR1 PRHDT, CDR2 FYEKMQ (reference sequence). This CDR3 is 15 amino acids long. The J segment lost 2 bases and the V segment lost 6 bases, leaving 6 bases of the junction unmatched. In DNA form, the CDR3 reads TGTGCCAGCAGTATACCGGGACAGGGGGCCTACGAGCAGTACTTC. Amino acids: CASSIPGQGAYEQYF.

This clonotype was observed many times. This chain connects TRBV7-8 to TRBJ2-7; perhaps TRBD1 as D (6 bases). Trimming removed 1 base at V and 2 bases at J, with 9 bases between. Germline V gene sequence: CDR1 SGHVS, CDR2 FQNEAQ. The CDR3 loop spans 14 amino acids. CDR3 sequence (DNA): TGTGCCAGCAGCTTAGGGACAGTCACCTACGAGCAGTACTTC. Residues: CASSLGTVTYEQYF.

This clonotype appeared a few times. The V call is TRBV29-1, the J call TRBJ2-2; 9 nucleotides align to TRBD1. CDR1 and CDR2 (germline): SQVTM, ANQGSEA. The CDR3 is 13 residues long. The V and J ends lost 7 bases and 5 bases, in that order; junction bases with no gene match: 5. The CDR3 is CSGGQGITGELFF. CDR3 bases: TGCAGCGGGGGACAGGGTATAACCGGGGAGCTGTTTTTT.

This chain joins TRBV6-1 and TRBJ2-5, with a weak D call TRBD1 (5 bases). The CDR3 sequence is 15 residues long. Germline assignment: CDR1 MNHNS and CDR2 SASEGT. The V end was cut by 3 bases, the J end by 3 bases, with 14 bases between. The CDR3 DNA reads as TGTGCCAGCAGTGACGATGACAGTTGGAAAGAGACCCAGTACTTC. Residues: CASSDDDSWKETQYF.

This clonotype was found many times. This chain uses TRBV20-1 with TRBJ1-2, with D hard to call. The V and J ends lost 0 bases and 7 bases respectively, with 12 bases between them. CDR3 length: 13 residues. Germline CDR1 is DFQATT and CDR2 is SNEGSKA (reference sequence). CDR3: CSARDAGKVGYTF. For the CDR3, the DNA is TGCAGTGCTAGAGATGCCGGAAAAGTTGGCTACACCTTC.

In this sample, this clonotype turned up many times. The V gene is TRBV28, the J gene TRBJ2-5, with TRBD1 as a possible D gene (6 bases). CDR3 length: 18 amino acids. The V gene lost 2 bases and the J gene lost 5 bases, with 24 bases spanning the gap. Germline assignment: CDR1 MDHEN and CDR2 SYDVKM. CDR3 in amino acids: CASSLNPKGQGDRETQYF. Here the CDR3 DNA reads TGTGCCAGCAGTTTAAATCCAAAGGGCCAGGGTGACAGGGAGACCCAGTACTTC.

Many counts were recorded for this clonotype. This chain connects TRBV7-6 to TRBJ2-1, with D perhaps being TRBD1 or TRBD2 (5 bases each). CDR1 and CDR2 from the germline V gene are SGHVS and FNYEAQ. CDR3 length: 15 residues. The ends were cut back, 5 bases at V and 12 bases at J, with 23 bases in the middle. CDR3 nucleotides: TGTGCCAGCAGCAGAGGGGACGGGCCCGTGGCTGGGCAGTTCTTC. Translated, it gives CASSRGDGPVAGQFF.